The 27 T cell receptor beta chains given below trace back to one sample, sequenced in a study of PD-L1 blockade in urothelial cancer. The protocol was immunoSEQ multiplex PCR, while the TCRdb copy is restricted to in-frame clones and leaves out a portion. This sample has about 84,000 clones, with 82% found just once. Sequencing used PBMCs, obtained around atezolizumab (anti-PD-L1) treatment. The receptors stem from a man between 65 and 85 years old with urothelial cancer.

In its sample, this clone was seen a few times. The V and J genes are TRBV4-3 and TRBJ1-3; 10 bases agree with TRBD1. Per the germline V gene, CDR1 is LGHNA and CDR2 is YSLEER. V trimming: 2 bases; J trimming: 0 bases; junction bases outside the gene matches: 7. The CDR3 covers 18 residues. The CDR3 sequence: CASSQTTGGSSSGNTIYF. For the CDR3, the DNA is TGCGCCAGCAGCCAAACGACAGGGGGCTCTAGCTCTGGAAACACCATATATTTT.

The CDR3 region is CASSEGVQGAGELFF. DNA of the CDR3: TGTGCCAGCAGTGAAGGGGTACAGGGTGCCGGGGAGCTGTTTTTT. The chain is built from TRBV2 and TRBJ2-2; maybe TRBD1 (6 bases). CDR1 and CDR2 from the germline V gene are SNHLY and FYNNEI. The CDR3 spans 15 residues. V lost 1 base and J lost 6, with 12 bases in between.

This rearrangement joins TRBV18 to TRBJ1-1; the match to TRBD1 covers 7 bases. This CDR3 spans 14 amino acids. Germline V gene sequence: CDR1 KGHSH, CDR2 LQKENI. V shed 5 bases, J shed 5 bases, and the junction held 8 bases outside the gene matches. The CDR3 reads CASSSDRVGTEAFF. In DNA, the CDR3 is TGTGCCAGCTCATCTGACAGGGTTGGAACTGAAGCTTTCTTT.

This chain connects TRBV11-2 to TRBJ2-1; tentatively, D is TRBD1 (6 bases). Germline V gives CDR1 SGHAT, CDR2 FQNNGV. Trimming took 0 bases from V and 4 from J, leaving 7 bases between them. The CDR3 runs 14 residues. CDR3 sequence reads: CASSLDTGYNEQFF. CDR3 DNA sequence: TGTGCCAGCAGCTTAGATACAGGGTACAATGAGCAGTTCTTC.

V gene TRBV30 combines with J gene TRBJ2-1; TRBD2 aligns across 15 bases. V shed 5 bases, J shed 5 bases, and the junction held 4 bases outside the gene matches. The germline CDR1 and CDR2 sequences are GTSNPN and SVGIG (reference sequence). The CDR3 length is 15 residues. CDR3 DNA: TGTGCCTGGCGGACTAGCGGGAGGGAAAACAATGAGCAGTTCTTC. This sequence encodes CAWRTSGRENNEQFF.

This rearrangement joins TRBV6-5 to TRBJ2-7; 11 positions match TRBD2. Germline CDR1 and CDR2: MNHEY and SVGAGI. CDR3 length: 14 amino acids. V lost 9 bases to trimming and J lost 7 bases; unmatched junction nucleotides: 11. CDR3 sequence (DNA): TGTGCCAGTCTAGCGGGAGGCGGTTATATGGAGCAGTACTTC. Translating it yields CASLAGGGYMEQYF.

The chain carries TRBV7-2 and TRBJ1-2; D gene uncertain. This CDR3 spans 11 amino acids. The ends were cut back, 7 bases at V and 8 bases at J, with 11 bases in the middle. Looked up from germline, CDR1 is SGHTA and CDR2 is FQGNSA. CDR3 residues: CASNREGGYTF. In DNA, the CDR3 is TGTGCCAGCAACCGGGAGGGCGGCTACACCTTC.

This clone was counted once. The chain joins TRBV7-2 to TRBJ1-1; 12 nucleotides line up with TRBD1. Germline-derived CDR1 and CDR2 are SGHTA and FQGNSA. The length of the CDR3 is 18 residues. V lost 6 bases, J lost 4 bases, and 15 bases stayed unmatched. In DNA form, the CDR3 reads TGTGCCAGCAGTTACCGCGGGACAGGGGGCGCCGGGGGCACTGAAGCTTTCTTT. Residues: CASSYRGTGGAGGTEAFF.

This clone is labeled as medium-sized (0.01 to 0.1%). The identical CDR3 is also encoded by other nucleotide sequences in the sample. The CDR3 DNA sequence: TGTGCCAGCAGCTTAGCGACAGGGGGCGCGGAGACCCAGTACTTC. Protein: CASSLATGGAETQYF. The chain employs TRBV7-9 and TRBJ2-5; 10 bases are a match to TRBD1. V shed 0 bases and J 5 bases; nucleotides not matched to a gene: 3. The CDR3 is 15 residues long. Germline CDR1 SEHNR, CDR2 FQNEAQ (reference sequence).

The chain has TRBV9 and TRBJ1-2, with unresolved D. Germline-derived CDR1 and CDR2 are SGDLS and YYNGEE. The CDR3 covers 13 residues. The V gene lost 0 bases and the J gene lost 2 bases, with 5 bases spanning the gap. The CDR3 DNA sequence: TGTGCCAGCAGCGTAGGTCAGAACTATGGCTACACCTTC. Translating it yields CASSVGQNYGYTF.

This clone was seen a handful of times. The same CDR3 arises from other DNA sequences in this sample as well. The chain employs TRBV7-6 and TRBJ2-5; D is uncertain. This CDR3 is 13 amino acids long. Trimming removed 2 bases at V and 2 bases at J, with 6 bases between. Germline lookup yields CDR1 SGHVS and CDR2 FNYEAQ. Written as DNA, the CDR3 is TGTGCCAGCAGCTTACGCGTACAAGAGACCCAGTACTTC. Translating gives CASSLRVQETQYF.

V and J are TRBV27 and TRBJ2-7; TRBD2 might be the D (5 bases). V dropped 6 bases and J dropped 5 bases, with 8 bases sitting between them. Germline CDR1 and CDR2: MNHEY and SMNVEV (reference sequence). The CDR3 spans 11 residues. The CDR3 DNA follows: TGTGCCAGCAGCATCGGGAACGAGCAGTACTTC. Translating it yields CASSIGNEQYF.

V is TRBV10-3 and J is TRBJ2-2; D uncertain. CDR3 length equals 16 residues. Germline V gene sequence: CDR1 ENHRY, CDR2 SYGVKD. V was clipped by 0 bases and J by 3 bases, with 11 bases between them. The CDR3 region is CAISESGLVDTGELFF. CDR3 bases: TGTGCCATCAGTGAGTCTGGTTTAGTAGACACCGGGGAGCTGTTTTTT.

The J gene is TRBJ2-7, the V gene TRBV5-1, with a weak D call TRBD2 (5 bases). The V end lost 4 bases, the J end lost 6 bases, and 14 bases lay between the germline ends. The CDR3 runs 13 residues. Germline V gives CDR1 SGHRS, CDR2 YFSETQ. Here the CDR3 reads CASSPLSAGEQYF. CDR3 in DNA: TGCGCCAGCAGCCCACTTTCGGCGGGCGAGCAGTACTTC.

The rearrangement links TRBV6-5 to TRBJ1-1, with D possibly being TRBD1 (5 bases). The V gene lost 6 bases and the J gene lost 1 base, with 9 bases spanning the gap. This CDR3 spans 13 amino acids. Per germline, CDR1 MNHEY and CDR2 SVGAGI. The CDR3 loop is CASRYQGNTEAFF. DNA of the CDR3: TGTGCCAGCAGATATCAGGGGAACACTGAAGCTTTCTTT.

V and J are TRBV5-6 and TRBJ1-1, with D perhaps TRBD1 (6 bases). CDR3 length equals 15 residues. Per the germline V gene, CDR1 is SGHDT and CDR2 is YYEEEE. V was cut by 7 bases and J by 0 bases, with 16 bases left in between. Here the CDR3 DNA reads TGTGCCAGCGATAGTACAGGGCGGATGAACACTGAAGCTTTCTTT. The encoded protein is CASDSTGRMNTEAFF.

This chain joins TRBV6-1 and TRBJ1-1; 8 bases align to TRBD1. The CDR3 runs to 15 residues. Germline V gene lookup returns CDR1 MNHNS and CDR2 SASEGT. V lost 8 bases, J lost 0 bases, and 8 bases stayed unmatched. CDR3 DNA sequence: TGTGCCAGCGGGACAGGTGCGCTAATGAACACTGAAGCTTTCTTT. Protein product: CASGTGALMNTEAFF.

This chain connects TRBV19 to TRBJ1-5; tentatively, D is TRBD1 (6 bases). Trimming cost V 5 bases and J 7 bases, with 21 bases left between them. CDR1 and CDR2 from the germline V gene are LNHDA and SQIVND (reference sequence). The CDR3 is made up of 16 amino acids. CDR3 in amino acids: CASSRMGTQFSQPQHF. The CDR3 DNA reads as TGTGCCAGTAGTCGAATGGGGACACAATTTTCCCAGCCCCAGCATTTT. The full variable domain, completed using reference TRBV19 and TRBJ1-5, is DGGITQSPKYLFRKEGQNVTLSCEQNLNHDAMYWYRQDPGQGLRLIYYSQIVNDFQKGDIAEGYSVSREKKESFPLTVTSAQKNPTAFYLCASSRMGTQFSQPQHFGDGTRLSIL.

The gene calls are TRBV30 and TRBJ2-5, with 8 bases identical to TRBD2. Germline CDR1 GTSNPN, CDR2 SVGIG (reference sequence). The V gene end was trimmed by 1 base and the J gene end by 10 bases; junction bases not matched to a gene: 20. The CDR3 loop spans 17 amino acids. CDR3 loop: CAWSGRVTGRGRVGQYF. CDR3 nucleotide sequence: TGTGCCTGGAGTGGCCGGGTTACCGGGAGGGGTAGGGTTGGCCAGTACTTC. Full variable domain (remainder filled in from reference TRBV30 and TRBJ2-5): SQTIHQWPATLVQPVGSPLSLECTVEGTSNPNLYWYRQAAGRGLQLLFYSVGIGQISSEVPQNLSASRPQDRQFILSSKKLLLSDSGFYLCAWSGRVTGRGRVGQYFGPGTRLLVL.

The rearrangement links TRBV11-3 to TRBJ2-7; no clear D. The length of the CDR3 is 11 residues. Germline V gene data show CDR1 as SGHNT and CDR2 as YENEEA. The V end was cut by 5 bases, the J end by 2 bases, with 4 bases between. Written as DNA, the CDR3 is TGTGCCAGCAGCACTACCTACGAGCAGTACTTC. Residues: CASSTTYEQYF.

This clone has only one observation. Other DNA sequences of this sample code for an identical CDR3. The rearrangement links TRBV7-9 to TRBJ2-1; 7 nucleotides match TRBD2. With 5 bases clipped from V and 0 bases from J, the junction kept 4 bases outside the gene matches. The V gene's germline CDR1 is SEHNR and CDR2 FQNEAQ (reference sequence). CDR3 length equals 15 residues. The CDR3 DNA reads TGTGCCAGCAGCCCTACTAGCGACTCCTACAATGAGCAGTTCTTC. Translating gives CASSPTSDSYNEQFF. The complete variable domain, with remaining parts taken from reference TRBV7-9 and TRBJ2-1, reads DTGVSQNPRHKITKRGQNVTFRCDPISEHNRLYWYRQTLGQGPEFLTYFQNEAQLEKSRLLSDRFSAERPKGSFSTLEIQRTEQGDSAMYLCASSPTSDSYNEQFFGPGTRLTVL.

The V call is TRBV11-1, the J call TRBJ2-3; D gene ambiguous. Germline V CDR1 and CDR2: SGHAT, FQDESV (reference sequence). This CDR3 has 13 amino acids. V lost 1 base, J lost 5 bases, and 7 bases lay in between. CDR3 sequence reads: CASSLGGRDTQYF. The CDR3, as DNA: TGTGCCAGCAGCTTAGGTGGCAGAGATACGCAGTATTTT.

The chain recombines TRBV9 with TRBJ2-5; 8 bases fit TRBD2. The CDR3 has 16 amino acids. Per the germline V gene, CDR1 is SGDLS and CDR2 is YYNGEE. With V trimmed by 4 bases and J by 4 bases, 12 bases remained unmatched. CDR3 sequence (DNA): TGTGCCAGCAGCACCCCCGGGGGGGGGTTGGGAGAGACCCAGTACTTC. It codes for CASSTPGGGLGETQYF. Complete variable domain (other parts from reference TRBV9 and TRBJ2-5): DSGVTQTPKHLITATGQRVTLRCSPRSGDLSVYWYQQSLDQGLQFLIQYYNGEERAKGNILERFSAQQFPDLHSELNLSSLELGDSALYFCASSTPGGGLGETQYFGPGTRLLVL.

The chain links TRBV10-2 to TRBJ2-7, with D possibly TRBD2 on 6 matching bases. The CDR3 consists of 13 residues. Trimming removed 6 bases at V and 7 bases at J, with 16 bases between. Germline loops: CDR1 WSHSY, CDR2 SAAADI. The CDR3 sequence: CASREGRGREQYF. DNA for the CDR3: TGCGCCAGCAGGGAGGGCCGTGGGAGGGAGCAGTACTTC.

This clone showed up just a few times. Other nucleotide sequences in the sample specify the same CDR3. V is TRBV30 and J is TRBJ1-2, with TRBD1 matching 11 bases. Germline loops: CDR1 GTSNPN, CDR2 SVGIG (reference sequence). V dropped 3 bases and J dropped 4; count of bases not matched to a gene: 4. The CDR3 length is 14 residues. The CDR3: CAWSRDRGAYGYTF. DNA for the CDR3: TGTGCCTGGAGCCGGGACAGGGGGGCCTATGGCTACACCTTC. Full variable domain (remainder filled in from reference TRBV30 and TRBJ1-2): SQTIHQWPATLVQPVGSPLSLECTVEGTSNPNLYWYRQAAGRGLQLLFYSVGIGQISSEVPQNLSASRPQDRQFILSSKKLLLSDSGFYLCAWSRDRGAYGYTFGSGTRLTVV.

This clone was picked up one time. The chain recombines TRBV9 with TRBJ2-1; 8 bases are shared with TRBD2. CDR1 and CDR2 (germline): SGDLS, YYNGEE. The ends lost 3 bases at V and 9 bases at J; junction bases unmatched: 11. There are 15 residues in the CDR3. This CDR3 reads CASSGSGDFRGEQFF. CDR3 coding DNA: TGTGCCAGCAGCGGTAGCGGGGACTTCCGCGGTGAGCAGTTCTTC.

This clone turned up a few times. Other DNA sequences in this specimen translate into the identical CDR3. Here the CDR3 DNA reads TGTGCCAGTAGTATCGGAGTTCGCAATCAGCCCCAGCATTTT. Translation: CASSIGVRNQPQHF. The chain joins TRBV19 to TRBJ1-5; D gene uncertain. The CDR3 covers 14 residues. Deletions cut 3 bases from V and 2 bases from J, with 8 bases between. Germline CDR1 and CDR2: LNHDA and SQIVND (reference sequence).